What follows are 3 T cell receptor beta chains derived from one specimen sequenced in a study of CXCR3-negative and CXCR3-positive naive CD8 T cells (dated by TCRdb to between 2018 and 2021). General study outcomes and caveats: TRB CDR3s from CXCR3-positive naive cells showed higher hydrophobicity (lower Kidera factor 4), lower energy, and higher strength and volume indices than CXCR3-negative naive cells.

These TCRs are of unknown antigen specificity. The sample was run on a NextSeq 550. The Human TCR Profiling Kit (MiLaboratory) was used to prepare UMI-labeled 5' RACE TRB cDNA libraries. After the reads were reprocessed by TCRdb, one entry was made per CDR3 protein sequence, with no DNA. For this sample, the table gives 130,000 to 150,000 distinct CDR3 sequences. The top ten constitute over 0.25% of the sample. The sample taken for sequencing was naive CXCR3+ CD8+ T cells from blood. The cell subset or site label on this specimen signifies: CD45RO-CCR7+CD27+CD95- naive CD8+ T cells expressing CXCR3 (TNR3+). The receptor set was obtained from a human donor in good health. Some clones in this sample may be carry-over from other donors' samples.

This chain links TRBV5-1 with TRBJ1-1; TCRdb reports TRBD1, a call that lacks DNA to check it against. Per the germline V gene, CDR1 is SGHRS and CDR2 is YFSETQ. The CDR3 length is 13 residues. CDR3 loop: CASSSGQGAEAFF.

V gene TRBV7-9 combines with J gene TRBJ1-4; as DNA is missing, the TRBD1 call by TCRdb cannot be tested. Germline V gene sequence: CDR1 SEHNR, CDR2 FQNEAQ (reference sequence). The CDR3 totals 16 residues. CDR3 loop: CASSLVQGAWNEKLFF.

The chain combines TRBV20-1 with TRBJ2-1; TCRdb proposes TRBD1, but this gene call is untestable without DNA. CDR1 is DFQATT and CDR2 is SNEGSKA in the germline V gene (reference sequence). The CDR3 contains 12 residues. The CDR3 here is CSAGEAARGEFF.